The source of this TCR beta chain is a study of blood T cell repertoires in COVID-19. Study context: Acute and convalescent COVID-19 specimens originated in the United States, Italy and Spain. Sources were T cells, B-cell-depleted T cells, or PBMCs; the material itself was cDNA or gDNA.

Germline V gene lookup returns CDR1 SEHNR and CDR2 FQNEAQ (reference sequence). The CDR3 extends over 15 amino acids. V gave up 0 bases and J gave up 5 bases; unmatched junction bases: 5. As processed by the authors: How many nucleated cells were present was estimated from reference gene primer amplification. Here immunoSEQ multiplex PCR was the method, and the copy in TCRdb shows in-frame clones only, minus some. Clonal size and the V and J genes are those of that table, whereas D and trimming came from the DNA. The sample lists about 200,000 clones; about nine tenths were seen once. The chain is built from TRBV7-9 and TRBJ2-5, with 8 positions matching TRBD2. The sample consisted of peripheral blood. This clonotype was sampled from a man older than 75 with acute or convalescent COVID-19. The CDR3 nucleotides read TGTGCCAGCAGCTTAGCGCTAGCGGGTTCGGAGACCCAGTACTTC. This gives the protein CASSLALAGSETQYF.